This is a list of T cell receptor beta chains from one sample in a study of blood T cells in healthy people across ages. TCRdb reprocessed the 5' RACE reads with MiXCR, giving one entry per CDR3 protein. The sample lists 780,000 or so distinct CDR3 sequences; more than 55% were seen once. The sequencing input was blood. The receptor source for this set is a man aged 40-49 years in good health. Both conserved end residues are part of each CDR3. The D gene is left open where the match is weak. Part of the rows lack a size; the others show once, few, many or a class for expanded clones.

V gene: TRBV28
clone size: NA
D gene: TRBD1
J gene: TRBJ2-2
CDR3 protein: CASGYDRGTGELFF
CDR3 DNA: TGTGCCAGCGGCTACGACAGGGGCACCGGGGAGCTGTTTTTT

V gene: TRBV6-2/TRBV6-3
clone size: NA
D gene: NA
J gene: TRBJ1-1
CDR3 protein: CASSNYMEAFF
CDR3 DNA: TGTGCCAGCAGTAACTATATGGAAGCTTTCTTT

V gene: TRBV2
clone size: NA
D gene: NA
J gene: TRBJ2-1
CDR3 protein: CASSEDQVLNEQFF
CDR3 DNA: TGTGCCAGCAGTGAGGACCAGGTCCTTAATGAGCAGTTCTTC

V gene: TRBV28
clone size: NA
D gene: NA
J gene: TRBJ2-7
CDR3 protein: CASSLATGATYEQYF
CDR3 DNA: TGTGCCAGCAGTTTAGCAACGGGGGCCACCTACGAGCAGTACTTC

V gene: TRBV7-9
clone size: few
D gene: NA
J gene: TRBJ2-7
CDR3 protein: CASSFYTDDEQYF
CDR3 DNA: TGTGCCAGCAGCTTTTACACGGACGACGAGCAGTACTTC

V gene: TRBV25-1
clone size: NA
D gene: TRBD1
J gene: TRBJ1-1
CDR3 protein: CASSGGTGSEAFF
CDR3 DNA: TGTGCCAGCAGTGGGGGGACAGGGTCAGAAGCTTTCTTT

V gene: TRBV7-9
clone size: few
D gene: NA
J gene: TRBJ2-7
CDR3 protein: CASSLSTGEYF
CDR3 DNA: TGTGCCAGCAGCCTAAGCACCGGGGAGTACTTC

V gene: TRBV10-2
clone size: NA
D gene: TRBD2
J gene: TRBJ2-3
CDR3 protein: CASSESRLAGGHPTSTDTQYF
CDR3 DNA: TGCGCCAGCAGTGAGTCGCGGCTAGCGGGGGGGCACCCTACTAGCACAGATACGCAGTATTTT

V gene: TRBV9
clone size: NA
D gene: NA
J gene: TRBJ2-7
CDR3 protein: CASSRDIGASPSYEQYF
CDR3 DNA: TGTGCCAGCAGCCGGGACATCGGAGCTTCGCCCTCCTACGAGCAGTACTTC

V gene: TRBV15
clone size: few
D gene: TRBD2
J gene: TRBJ2-3
CDR3 protein: CATSRMLAGLVSTDTQYF
CDR3 DNA: TGTGCCACCAGCAGAATGCTAGCGGGATTAGTGAGCACAGATACGCAGTATTTT

V gene: TRBV7-9
clone size: NA
D gene: NA
J gene: TRBJ2-7
CDR3 protein: CASTFADGVGQYF
CDR3 DNA: TGTGCCAGCACTTTTGCGGACGGTGTTGGGCAGTACTTC

V gene: TRBV20-1
clone size: NA
D gene: TRBD2
J gene: TRBJ2-7
CDR3 protein: CSTTPLTSGPYEQYF
CDR3 DNA: TGCAGTACTACTCCCCTGACTAGCGGACCCTACGAGCAGTACTTC

V gene: TRBV3-1
clone size: few
D gene: TRBD2
J gene: TRBJ2-5
CDR3 protein: CASSFGLAGLETQYF
CDR3 DNA: TGTGCCAGCAGCTTTGGACTAGCGGGGTTGGAGACCCAGTACTTC

V gene: TRBV9
clone size: NA
D gene: NA
J gene: TRBJ2-3
CDR3 protein: CASSGLQGREAVRNTDTQYF
CDR3 DNA: TGTGCCAGCAGCGGATTACAGGGTCGTGAAGCCGTTCGTAACACAGATACGCAGTATTTT

V gene: TRBV28
clone size: NA
D gene: NA
J gene: TRBJ2-7
CDR3 protein: CASSSSSPRLYEQYF
CDR3 DNA: TGTGCCAGCAGTTCTAGTAGCCCGAGACTCTACGAGCAGTACTTC

V gene: TRBV29-1
clone size: few
D gene: NA
J gene: TRBJ1-2
CDR3 protein: CSVDGTGRLDGYTF
CDR3 DNA: TGCAGCGTTGACGGTACGGGGCGCTTGGATGGCTACACCTTC

V gene: TRBV12-3/TRBV12-4
clone size: few
D gene: TRBD2
J gene: TRBJ2-3
CDR3 protein: CASSSGLADFTDTQYF
CDR3 DNA: TGTGCCAGCAGTTCGGGACTAGCGGACTTCACAGATACGCAGTATTTT

V gene: TRBV29-1
clone size: NA
D gene: NA
J gene: TRBJ2-5
CDR3 protein: CSVGLVDEQYF
CDR3 DNA: TGCAGCGTTGGGCTCGTGGATGAGCAGTACTTC

V gene: TRBV20-1
clone size: NA
D gene: NA
J gene: TRBJ2-5
CDR3 protein: CSAISGVQTQYF
CDR3 DNA: TGCAGTGCTATTTCAGGGGTACAGACCCAGTACTTC

V gene: TRBV7-3
clone size: NA
D gene: TRBD2
J gene: TRBJ2-1
CDR3 protein: CASSENSGSSYNEQFF
CDR3 DNA: TGTGCCAGCAGCGAAAATAGCGGGAGCTCCTACAATGAGCAGTTCTTC

V gene: TRBV18
clone size: NA
D gene: NA
J gene: TRBJ1-5
CDR3 protein: CASSPTQTDQPQHF
CDR3 DNA: TGTGCCAGCTCACCAACTCAGACTGATCAGCCCCAGCATTTT

V gene: TRBV2
clone size: few
D gene: TRBD1
J gene: TRBJ1-5
CDR3 protein: CASRGQGGNQPQHF
CDR3 DNA: TGTGCCAGCAGGGGACAGGGGGGCAATCAGCCCCAGCATTTT

V gene: TRBV14
clone size: few
D gene: NA
J gene: TRBJ1-2
CDR3 protein: CASSPETVRNGYTF
CDR3 DNA: TGTGCCAGCAGCCCAGAGACAGTCCGGAATGGCTACACCTTC

V gene: TRBV7-2
clone size: NA
D gene: NA
J gene: TRBJ2-5
CDR3 protein: CASSSPRGRSQETQYF
CDR3 DNA: TGTGCCAGCAGCTCCCCCCGGGGACGGAGCCAAGAGACCCAGTACTTC

V gene: TRBV6-5
clone size: NA
D gene: TRBD1
J gene: TRBJ1-2
CDR3 protein: CASSYLMTGEGYTF
CDR3 DNA: TGTGCCAGCAGTTACTTGATGACAGGGGAAGGCTACACCTTC

V gene: TRBV7-2
clone size: NA
D gene: NA
J gene: TRBJ1-2
CDR3 protein: CASSPGQIKSGYTF
CDR3 DNA: TGTGCCAGCAGCCCGGGACAAATCAAGTCGGGCTACACCTTC

V gene: TRBV4-2
clone size: few
D gene: NA
J gene: TRBJ2-5
CDR3 protein: CASSQLPEDFETQYF
CDR3 DNA: TGTGCCAGCAGCCAACTACCGGAGGACTTTGAGACCCAGTACTTC

V gene: TRBV6-2/TRBV6-3
clone size: NA
D gene: TRBD1
J gene: TRBJ2-7
CDR3 protein: CASSYSPRGLDEQYF
CDR3 DNA: TGTGCCAGCAGTTACTCGCCCAGGGGGCTCGACGAGCAGTACTTC

V gene: TRBV5-1
clone size: NA
D gene: NA
J gene: TRBJ2-3
CDR3 protein: CASSLGGFTDTQYF
CDR3 DNA: TGCGCCAGCAGCCTAGGGGGGTTCACAGATACGCAGTATTTT

V gene: TRBV7-2
clone size: NA
D gene: TRBD2
J gene: TRBJ2-4
CDR3 protein: CASSYTPGGKNIQYF
CDR3 DNA: TGTGCCAGCAGCTACACTCCGGGAGGGAAAAACATTCAGTACTTC

V gene: TRBV7-6
clone size: NA
D gene: TRBD1
J gene: TRBJ1-4
CDR3 protein: CASSLARPGTGNEKLFF
CDR3 DNA: TGTGCCAGCAGCTTAGCGCGACCCGGGACAGGGAATGAAAAACTGTTCTTT

V gene: TRBV29-1
clone size: NA
D gene: NA
J gene: TRBJ2-3
CDR3 protein: CSTNPVSHPDTQYF
CDR3 DNA: TGCTCAACGAACCCAGTTTCGCACCCAGATACGCAGTATTTT

V gene: TRBV20-1
clone size: NA
D gene: TRBD2
J gene: TRBJ2-5
CDR3 protein: CSARGGGKYDMTVQETQYF
CDR3 DNA: TGCAGTGCTAGAGGGGGGGGAAAGTACGACATGACCGTCCAAGAGACCCAGTACTTC

V gene: TRBV20-1
clone size: NA
D gene: TRBD2
J gene: TRBJ2-7
CDR3 protein: CSARVGGDYYEQYF
CDR3 DNA: TGCAGTGCTAGGGTGGGGGGGGACTACTACGAGCAGTACTTC

V gene: TRBV6-2/TRBV6-3
clone size: few
D gene: TRBD2
J gene: TRBJ2-7
CDR3 protein: CASRPGGPSNEQYF
CDR3 DNA: TGTGCCAGCAGACCGGGAGGGCCCTCGAACGAGCAGTACTTC

V gene: TRBV20-1
clone size: many
D gene: NA
J gene: TRBJ1-2
CDR3 protein: CSARDYRGRASSYGYTF
CDR3 DNA: TGCAGTGCTAGAGACTATAGGGGCAGGGCGTCCTCCTATGGCTACACCTTC

V gene: TRBV20-1
clone size: NA
D gene: TRBD2
J gene: TRBJ2-5
CDR3 protein: CSARPKARGLAETQYF
CDR3 DNA: TGCAGTGCTAGACCTAAAGCCCGGGGACTAGCGGAGACCCAGTACTTC

V gene: TRBV20-1
clone size: NA
D gene: TRBD2
J gene: TRBJ2-7
CDR3 protein: CSAAPALAGRVIFYEQYF
CDR3 DNA: TGCAGTGCAGCCCCGGCACTAGCGGGAAGGGTTATTTTCTACGAGCAGTACTTC

V gene: TRBV2
clone size: NA
D gene: NA
J gene: TRBJ1-2
CDR3 protein: CASTNPPRSDSNYGYTF
CDR3 DNA: TGTGCCAGCACCAATCCCCCGAGGTCAGATTCTAACTATGGCTACACCTTC

V gene: TRBV5-1
clone size: NA
D gene: TRBD1
J gene: TRBJ2-4
CDR3 protein: CASSAVDRVGKNIQYF
CDR3 DNA: TGCGCCAGCAGCGCAGTAGACAGGGTGGGCAAAAACATTCAGTACTTC

V gene: TRBV7-9
clone size: NA
D gene: NA
J gene: TRBJ2-5
CDR3 protein: CASSLAAQETQYF
CDR3 DNA: TGTGCCAGCAGCTTGGCAGCCCAAGAGACCCAGTACTTC

V gene: TRBV7-2
clone size: NA
D gene: NA
J gene: TRBJ2-7
CDR3 protein: CASSLGVLVGNEQYF
CDR3 DNA: TGTGCCAGCAGCTTGGGGGTTTTGGTCGGCAATGAGCAGTACTTC

V gene: TRBV5-1
clone size: NA
D gene: TRBD2
J gene: TRBJ2-7
CDR3 protein: CASSLDSGVGLDEQYF
CDR3 DNA: TGCGCCAGCAGCTTGGATAGCGGGGTGGGCCTTGACGAGCAGTACTTC

V gene: TRBV12-3/TRBV12-4
clone size: once
D gene: NA
J gene: TRBJ2-1
CDR3 protein: CASSLRLGSYNEQFF
CDR3 DNA: TGTGCCAGCAGTTTACGACTAGGGTCCTACAATGAGCAGTTCTTC

V gene: TRBV4-1
clone size: NA
D gene: NA
J gene: TRBJ1-2
CDR3 protein: CASSQQSLQVRGYTF
CDR3 DNA: TGCGCCAGCAGCCAACAGTCCCTCCAAGTACGTGGCTACACCTTC

V gene: TRBV28
clone size: once
D gene: NA
J gene: TRBJ1-4
CDR3 protein: CASRVQGIQGVEKLFF
CDR3 DNA: TGTGCCAGCAGGGTGCAGGGAATCCAGGGAGTTGAAAAACTGTTTTTT